This T cell receptor beta chain was captured by sequencing in a study of T cells in Graves' hyperthyroidism and ophthalmopathy. For this clonotype: What it binds is unknown.

Uncontrolled infection, other autoimmune disease, pregnancy or lactation disqualified patients from enrolment. Study outcomes and limitations: Most expanded thyroid clonotypes above 0.001 also appeared in blood. Model predictions of ophthalmopathy came a median about 6.3 months before onset.

Researchers amplified the TCR beta CDR3 regions from RNA transcripts. First-round RT-PCR targeting the TCR CDR3 was performed with the HTBI primer set. Each CDR3 protein gets one entry after TCRdb re-called the multiplex PCR reads with MiXCR. The sample carries about 570,000 distinct CDR3 sequences, around 46% recorded once. Between the trimmed V and J ends, which lost 3 bases and 5 bases, there was a span of 11 bases. CDR1 is SGDLS, CDR2 YYNGEE, per germline. The CDR3 length is 14 residues. The sequencing sample was made of peripheral blood or thyroid tissue (not recorded which). This TCR was sampled from an adult woman with Graves' disease, either hyperthyroidism or ophthalmopathy (not recorded which). The chain employs TRBV9 and TRBJ1-4; a possible D gene is TRBD1 (6 bases). CDR3 protein: CASSARTGNEKLFF. The CDR3 DNA reads TGTGCCAGCAGCGCCCGAACAGGGAATGAAAAACTGTTTTTT.